This TCR beta chain was obtained from a study of blood T cell repertoires in COVID-19 (dated by TCRdb to about 2020). Concerning the study at large: Collaborator samples came from the United States, Italy and Spain and covered acute and convalescent phases of COVID-19. The material from the prospective study consisted of cDNA or gDNA derived from T cells, B-cell-depleted T cells, or PBMCs. Subjects who had been exposed to COVID-19, were actively infected with it, or had recovered from it provided the deeply sampled blood TCRbeta repertoires that made up the dataset. The repertoires were made available in a free public database intended to serve as a resource for research on the immune response to SARS-CoV-2. Samples came from the ongoing ImmuneRACE study (first 160 participants) plus 1,254 subjects from 6 global collaborators. Nearly every sample came with metadata listing a de-identified subject ID, COVID-19 status, age in years and sex. Where available, HLA class I and class II types were taken from metadata supplied by the sample provider and were not determined by assay-based typing. Results and caveats for the whole study, not just this receptor: How much clinical and demographic metadata was included differed by source and by participant, and the metadata was provided uncurated.

Here V drops 2 bases and J drops 0 bases, and the junction holds 5 bases not matched to any gene. In the germline V gene, CDR1 corresponds to SGHRS and CDR2 to YFSETQ. Reading from cysteine to phenylalanine, the CDR3 counts 17 amino acids. Only CDR3 DNA remains: 51 bases, in frame from the first base. Details on this clone: The specificity of this receptor is unknown. Per-base quality was not reported, and no clone a single base away is much larger than it.

TCRbeta CDR3 regions were amplified from genomic DNA by means of the immunoSEQ Assay, a bias-controlled multiplex PCR. The study's own analysis went as follows. Nucleated cell counts per sample were estimated from amplification of reference gene primers within the assay. Sequence reads were collapsed and filtered to measure the absolute abundance of every unique TCRbeta CDR3 rearrangement. For each sample, productive Simpson clonality was calculated as the square root of Simpson's diversity index over productive rearrangements. The table comes from immuneACCESS by way of TCRdb, which keeps in-frame sequences with V and J called. Part of the clones is missing from these tables; in studies checked, under half for an unresolved V gene and the rest for unknown reasons. V and J calls and clone size are given by that table; D and trimming were obtained from the DNA. For this sample the table gives roughly 100,000 clones, of which roughly 90% were detected only once. More than 1.5% of the sample is held by the ten biggest clonotypes.

One collaborating source in Seattle enrolled patients while the patients were actively infected and followed the patients over time throughout the course of disease. Collaborating institutions collected whole blood in K2EDTA tubes following their own protocols. For TCRbeta analysis, collaborator samples were shipped as frozen whole blood, as isolated PBMCs, or as DNA extracted from either sample type. Input material: peripheral blood. The source of this sequence is a woman aged 45-60 years with COVID-19, enrolled during active disease. Here the chain combines TRBV5-1 and TRBJ1-6, and TRBD1 aligns with 7 junction nucleotides. The nucleotide sequence is given as TGCGCCAGCAGCTTAATGACAGGGAGCTCCTATAATTCACCCCTCCACTTT. This translates into CASSLMTGSSYNSPLHF.